The text below deals with one TCR beta chain. Its specificity is not known. The data derive from a study of T cell clonotyping in hematopoietic cell transplantation. TCRdb's copy holds only in-frame clones and misses some; the assay was immunoSEQ multiplex PCR. The table shows several thousand clones, with 80% to 95% occurring only once. Germline V gene data show CDR1 as SGHTA and CDR2 as FQGNSA. V trimming: 5 bases; J trimming: 2 bases; junction bases outside the gene matches: 5. This CDR3 comprises 14 residues. General study results and limits: After transplant, recipient diversity fell while pathologically expanded clonotypes grew through day 180. Graft donor and pretransplant recipient Inverse Simpson Index values predicted broader posttransplant TCR diversity.

The sequence was obtained from a man between 40 and 49 years old in good health. Some clones in this sample may be carry-over from other donors' samples. The sample consisted of peripheral blood mononuclear cells. V gene TRBV7-2 combines with J gene TRBJ1-2; 7 nucleotides agree with TRBD1. In DNA, the CDR3 is TGTGCCAGCAGCCCACGACAGGGAAACTATGGCTACACCTTC. The encoded protein is CASSPRQGNYGYTF.